This T cell receptor beta chain was sequenced in a study of blood T cell repertoires in COVID-19. Using immunoSEQ multiplex PCR, the repertoire was profiled, and TCRdb retains in-frame clones only, with some absent. In the table there are approximately 280,000 clones, roughly 80% of which are singletons. V shed 5 bases and J 8 bases; nucleotides not matched to a gene: 1. This CDR3 contains 13 residues. Germline V gene data show CDR1 as GTSNPN and CDR2 as SVGIG (reference sequence). This clonotype originated in a human donor with COVID-19, enrolled during active disease. The donor label of this sample is uncertain. The gene calls are TRBV30 and TRBJ1-6, with 12 bases fitting TRBD1. The sequenced sample consisted of peripheral blood. The CDR3 region is CAWGTGGYSPLHF. In DNA, the CDR3 is TGTGCCTGGGGGACAGGGGGCTATTCACCCCTCCACTTT. The entire variable domain, with the rest obtained from reference TRBV30 and TRBJ1-6, is as follows: SQTIHQWPATLVQPVGSPLSLECTVEGTSNPNLYWYRQAAGRGLQLLFYSVGIGQISSEVPQNLSASRPQDRQFILSSKKLLLSDSGFYLCAWGTGGYSPLHFGNGTRLTVT.